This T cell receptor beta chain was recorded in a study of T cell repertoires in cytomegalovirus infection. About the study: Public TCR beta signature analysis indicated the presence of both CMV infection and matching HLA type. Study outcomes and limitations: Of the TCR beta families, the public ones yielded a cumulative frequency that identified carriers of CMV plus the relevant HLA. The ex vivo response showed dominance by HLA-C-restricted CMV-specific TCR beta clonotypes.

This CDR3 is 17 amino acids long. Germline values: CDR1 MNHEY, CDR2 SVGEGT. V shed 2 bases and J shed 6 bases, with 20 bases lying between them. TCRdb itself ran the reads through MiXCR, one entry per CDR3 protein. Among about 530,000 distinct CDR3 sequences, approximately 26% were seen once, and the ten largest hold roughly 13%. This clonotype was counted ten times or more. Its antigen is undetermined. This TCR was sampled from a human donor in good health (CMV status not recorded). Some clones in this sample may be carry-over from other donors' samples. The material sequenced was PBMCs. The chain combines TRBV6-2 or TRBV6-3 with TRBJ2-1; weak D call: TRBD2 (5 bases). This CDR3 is CASSYRVASPIFNEQFF. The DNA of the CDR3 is TGTGCCAGCAGTTACCGAGTTGCTAGCCCAATATTCAATGAGCAGTTCTTC.